The 21 T cell receptor beta chains reported below all come from one sample, sequenced in a study of spatial heterogeneity in lung cancer. TCRdb re-analysed the 5' RACE reads in MiXCR, keeping a single row per CDR3 protein. This sample has more than 85,000 distinct CDR3 sequences, with roughly 9.5% found just once. As for time point: sample taken at primary tumor resection. The input material, whole RNA from tumor, nontumor lung or frozen PBMC, was sequenced unsorted. This material consisted of PBMCs, taken at surgery. The receptors stem from a male donor with early-stage non-small cell lung cancer.

This clonotype was recorded once. V gene TRBV7-9 combines with J gene TRBJ2-1; maybe TRBD1 (6 bases). This CDR3 has 13 residues. Germline V CDR1 and CDR2: SEHNR, FQNEAQ (reference sequence). The germline V and J ends were trimmed by 5 bases and 4 bases, with 9 bases remaining between them. CDR3 protein: CASSPGQYNEQFF. CDR3 bases: TGTGCCAGCAGCCCAGGACAGTACAATGAGCAGTTCTTC.

The V call is TRBV29-1, the J call TRBJ2-7; D remains unclear. Looked up from germline, CDR1 is SQVTM and CDR2 is ANQGSEA. Trimming shortened V by 4 bases and J by 2 bases, and 6 bases separated the two germline ends. The CDR3 totals 11 residues. The CDR3 loop reads CSVGGAYEQYF. CDR3 nucleotide sequence: TGCAGCGTTGGAGGAGCCTACGAGCAGTACTTC.

The chain joins TRBV3-1 to TRBJ2-1; 13 positions agree with TRBD2. The length of the CDR3 is 15 residues. The V gene's germline CDR1 is LGHDT and CDR2 YNNKEL (reference sequence). J gave up 4 bases and V 4 bases, and 1 base lay outside the gene matches. As DNA, the CDR3 is TGTGCCAGCAGCCGGGGACTAGCGGGGTACAATGAGCAGTTCTTC. This encodes CASSRGLAGYNEQFF.

The sample holds a few counts of this clonotype. The J gene is TRBJ1-2, the V gene TRBV20-1; TRBD1 matches at 7 bases. With 6 bases clipped from V and 8 bases from J, the junction kept 12 bases outside the gene matches. The germline CDR1 and CDR2 sequences are DFQATT and SNEGSKA (reference sequence). The CDR3 has 13 amino acids. CDR3 amino acids: CSAPGQAAEGYTF. CDR3 sequence (DNA): TGCAGTGCCCCCGGACAGGCTGCTGAGGGCTACACCTTC.

The genes are TRBV5-1 and TRBJ2-1; D is ambiguous. Between the trimmed V and J ends, which lost 0 bases and 11 bases, there was a span of 0 bases. Germline V gene data show CDR1 as SGHRS and CDR2 as YFSETQ. The CDR3 spans 9 residues. For the CDR3, the DNA is TGCGCCAGCAGCTTGGAGCAGTTCTTC. Amino acids: CASSLEQFF.

The CDR3 coding sequence is TGTGCCAGCAGCTACAGGGATAACTATGGCTACACCTTC. Translated: CASSYRDNYGYTF. The chain links TRBV7-2 to TRBJ1-2; a weak D match, TRBD1 (6 bases). V lost 4 bases and J lost 1, with 7 bases in between. The CDR3 is 13 residues long. Germline lookup yields CDR1 SGHTA and CDR2 FQGNSA.

This clonotype showed up many times. The chain carries TRBV28 and TRBJ1-5; D gene uncertain. Trimming left V 8 bases short and J 4 bases short, with 12 bases between. CDR3 size: 13 residues. Germline values: CDR1 MDHEN, CDR2 SYDVKM. Here the CDR3 reads CASGEAENQPQHF. In nucleotides, the CDR3 is TGTGCCAGCGGGGAAGCGGAAAATCAGCCCCAGCATTTT.

The rearrangement links TRBV20-1 to TRBJ1-6; D not certain. The germline gives CDR1 DFQATT, CDR2 SNEGSKA (reference sequence). Trimming left V 1 base short and J 10 bases short, with 17 bases between. The CDR3 has 15 amino acids. CDR3 residues: CSARATGAGSSPLHF. CDR3 DNA sequence: TGCAGTGCTAGAGCGACCGGAGCGGGGAGCTCACCCCTCCACTTT.

This clonotype was seen repeatedly, ten times or more. The rearrangement links TRBV5-1 to TRBJ2-3; possibly TRBD2 for D (5 bases). The CDR3 is 10 amino acids. The germline V gene has CDR1 SGHRS and CDR2 YFSETQ. V lost 4 bases to trimming and J lost 12 bases, with 9 bases between them. CDR3 bases: TGCGCCAGCAGCCGGGGTACACAGTATTTT. This gives the protein CASSRGTQYF.

V gene TRBV5-1 combines with J gene TRBJ2-1; TRBD1 agrees at 7 bases. The CDR3 is 15 residues long. V gave up 4 bases and J gave up 2 bases; unmatched junction bases: 6. Germline V gene data show CDR1 as SGHRS and CDR2 as YFSETQ. For the CDR3, the DNA is TGCGCCAGCAGCAAAGGGGACAGTACCTACAATGAGCAGTTCTTC. This sequence encodes CASSKGDSTYNEQFF.

In its sample, this clonotype was seen many times. The chain carries TRBV25-1 and TRBJ2-4; D is perhaps TRBD2 (5 bases). The V and J ends lost 5 bases and 8 bases respectively, with 10 bases between them. This CDR3 has 12 residues. Germline loops: CDR1 MGHDK, CDR2 SYGVNS. The CDR3 bases are TGTGCCAGCAGTCGAGGGTTGGACATTCAGTACTTC. Protein: CASSRGLDIQYF. The complete variable domain, with remaining parts taken from reference TRBV25-1 and TRBJ2-4, reads EADIYQTPRYLVIGTGKKITLECSQTMGHDKMYWYQQDPGMELHLIHYSYGVNSTEKGDLSSESTVSRIRTEHFPLTLESARPSHTSQYLCASSRGLDIQYFGAGTRLSVL.

This clonotype has more than one count but fewer than ten. The V and J genes are TRBV18 and TRBJ2-1; possibly TRBD2 for D (7 bases). Germline V lookup: CDR1 KGHSH, CDR2 LQKENI. Trimming removed 2 bases from V and 0 bases from J, with 11 bases in between. The CDR3 extends over 16 amino acids. The CDR3 nucleotides read TGTGCCAGCTCACCAGGGGGCGGGGGCTCCTACAATGAGCAGTTCTTC. Translation: CASSPGGGGSYNEQFF.

The V gene is TRBV20-1, the J gene TRBJ2-7; perhaps TRBD1 as D (5 bases). V was cut by 6 bases and J by 5 bases, with 11 bases left in between. The CDR3 loop spans 11 amino acids. CDR1 and CDR2 (germline): DFQATT, SNEGSKA (reference sequence). The CDR3 here is CSAEQVDEQYF. CDR3 nucleotide sequence: TGCAGTGCAGAACAGGTAGACGAGCAGTACTTC.

This clonotype was recorded a few times. V and J are TRBV10-1 and TRBJ2-3; D is tentatively TRBD1 or TRBD2 (5 bases each). Between the trimmed V and J ends, which lost 2 bases and 0 bases, there was a span of 6 bases. The CDR3 is 14 amino acids. The germline gives CDR1 WNHNN, CDR2 SYGVQD (reference sequence). Written as DNA, the CDR3 is TGCGCCAGCAGTGAGGGGACCAGCACAGATACGCAGTATTTT. The encoded protein is CASSEGTSTDTQYF.

About this clonotype: Being one base from a much bigger clone, this may be a read error. The chain carries TRBV7-9 and TRBJ2-1, with 8 bases lining up with TRBD1. The CDR3 totals 16 residues. Germline V gene sequence: CDR1 SEHNR, CDR2 FQNEAQ (reference sequence). DNA for the CDR3: TGTACCAGCAGCTTACCAGGACAGGGATCCCACAATGAGCAGTTCTTC. Translated, it gives CTSSLPGQGSHNEQFF.

This clonotype was observed at least ten times. This chain joins TRBV11-2 and TRBJ1-1, with D tentatively TRBD1 (6 bases). The CDR3 runs to 14 residues. Trimming took 6 bases from V and 2 from J, leaving 13 bases between them. In germline, CDR1 is SGHAT, CDR2 FQNNGV. Here the CDR3 reads CASSSTRGNTEAFF. CDR3 nucleotides: TGTGCCAGCAGTTCCACCAGGGGAAACACTGAAGCTTTCTTT. The full variable domain, rest sourced from reference TRBV11-2 and TRBJ1-1, is EAGVAQSPRYKIIEKRQSVAFWCNPISGHATLYWYQQILGQGPKLLIQFQNNGVVDDSQLPKDRFSAERLKGVDSTLKIQPAKLEDSAVYLCASSSTRGNTEAFFGQGTRLTVV.

This clonotype was observed many times. This chain joins TRBV14 and TRBJ1-1, with D possibly matching TRBD1 (5 bases). The V gene's germline CDR1 is SGHDN and CDR2 FVKESK. The V gene lost 4 bases and the J gene lost 2 bases, with 14 bases spanning the gap. There are 15 residues in the CDR3. CDR3 protein: CASSPLTARNTEAFF. In nucleotides, the CDR3 is TGTGCCAGCAGCCCTCTGACAGCCAGAAACACTGAAGCTTTCTTT.

This clonotype was recorded a few times. The genes are TRBV9 and TRBJ2-5; tentative D call: TRBD2 (6 bases). Germline lookup yields CDR1 SGDLS and CDR2 YYNGEE. Trimming left V 0 bases short and J 3 bases short, with 9 bases between. CDR3 length: 14 residues. In nucleotides, the CDR3 is TGTGCCAGCAGCGTAGCCGGGGGTAAAGAGACCCAGTACTTC. Translating it yields CASSVAGGKETQYF.

The chain carries TRBV20-1 and TRBJ1-5; TRBD1 is a possible D gene (5 bases). Trimming pared 2 bases from V and 1 base from J, leaving 12 bases between. Germline V gene data show CDR1 as DFQATT and CDR2 as SNEGSKA (reference sequence). This CDR3 has 15 amino acids. The CDR3, as DNA: TGCAGTGCTAGAACAGGCCCTCTAAGCAATCAGCCCCAGCATTTT. Protein sequence: CSARTGPLSNQPQHF.

There are many counts of this clonotype. V usage is TRBV11-2 and J usage is TRBJ1-6, with D uncertain. The V gene's germline CDR1 is SGHAT and CDR2 FQNNGV. CDR3 length: 15 residues. V was shortened by 1 base and J by 7 bases, with 11 bases between the two germline ends. The CDR3 spells CASSLGRAGNSPLHF. In DNA, the CDR3 is TGTGCCAGCAGCTTAGGGCGGGCCGGAAATTCACCCCTCCACTTT.

This clonotype was seen at least ten times. The chain recombines TRBV27 with TRBJ2-2; D is possibly TRBD1 (7 bases). The germline V gene encodes CDR1 MNHEY and CDR2 SMNVEV (reference sequence). V was clipped by 1 base and J by 5 bases, with 11 bases between them. The CDR3 is 15 amino acids. The CDR3 bases are TGTGCCAGCAGTTTATGGGCAGGGGGGACCGGGGAGCTGTTTTTT. Protein: CASSLWAGGTGELFF.